Listed below are T cell receptor beta chains from one sample, sequenced in a study of shared clonotypes between healthy human individuals. The method was immunoSEQ multiplex PCR; TCRdb's version includes in-frame clones alone and lacks a portion of them. The sample lists roughly 640,000 clones, 97% occurring once. The sequencing sample was made of naive CD4+ T cells sorted from blood. These receptors were collected from a woman in her twenties or thirties in good health. Each CDR3 is given with its conserved first and last residue. The D gene is left open where the match is weak. Clone size is shown for a subset of rows, as once, few, many or a class of expanded clone.

d_gene: TRBD2
v_gene: TRBV28
abundance: .
j_gene: TRBJ2-2
CDR3aa: CASSLWTSGSPGELFF
CDR3nt: TGTGCCAGCAGTTTGTGGACTAGCGGGAGTCCCGGGGAGCTGTTTTTT

d_gene: .
v_gene: TRBV18
abundance: .
j_gene: TRBJ2-7
CDR3aa: CASSSVSDLEQYF
CDR3nt: TGTGCCAGCTCATCCGTTTCGGATCTCGAGCAGTACTTC

d_gene: TRBD2
v_gene: TRBV2
abundance: .
j_gene: TRBJ2-7
CDR3aa: CASKSSGTSYEQYF
CDR3nt: TGTGCCAGCAAAAGTAGCGGGACCTCCTACGAGCAGTACTTC

d_gene: .
v_gene: TRBV6-1
abundance: .
j_gene: TRBJ1-5
CDR3aa: CASSRQNQNQPQHF
CDR3nt: TGTGCCAGCAGCAGACAGAACCAGAATCAGCCCCAGCATTTT

d_gene: .
v_gene: TRBV11-2
abundance: .
j_gene: TRBJ2-7
CDR3aa: CASSFLAEQIYEQYF
CDR3nt: TGTGCCAGCAGCTTCTTAGCGGAGCAAATCTACGAGCAGTACTTC

d_gene: TRBD2
v_gene: TRBV2
abundance: .
j_gene: TRBJ2-7
CDR3aa: CASSVDGLANSYEQYF
CDR3nt: TGTGCCAGCAGTGTTGACGGACTAGCGAACTCCTACGAGCAGTACTTC

d_gene: .
v_gene: TRBV2
abundance: .
j_gene: TRBJ2-3
CDR3aa: CASSGAAVGGRSTDTQYF
CDR3nt: TGTGCCAGCAGTGGGGCGGCGGTGGGGGGAAGAAGCACAGATACGCAGTATTTT

d_gene: .
v_gene: TRBV29-1
abundance: .
j_gene: TRBJ1-1
CDR3aa: CSGEPQGPSTEAFF
CDR3nt: TGCAGCGGGGAGCCGCAGGGCCCCAGCACTGAAGCTTTCTTT

d_gene: TRBD1
v_gene: TRBV5-8
abundance: .
j_gene: TRBJ2-7
CDR3aa: CASSLYRQGVDEQYF
CDR3nt: TGTGCCAGCAGCCTCTATCGACAGGGGGTGGACGAGCAGTACTTC

d_gene: .
v_gene: TRBV11-2
abundance: .
j_gene: TRBJ2-3
CDR3aa: CASRAQGAASTDTQYF
CDR3nt: TGTGCCAGCAGAGCACAGGGAGCGGCAAGCACAGATACGCAGTATTTT

d_gene: .
v_gene: TRBV2
abundance: .
j_gene: TRBJ2-1
CDR3aa: CASSPGPREFF
CDR3nt: TGTGCCAGCTCTCCGGGTCCGCGGGAGTTCTTC

d_gene: TRBD1
v_gene: TRBV18
abundance: .
j_gene: TRBJ2-2
CDR3aa: CASSPQGAGGSTGELFF
CDR3nt: TGTGCCAGCTCACCGCAGGGGGCAGGCGGAAGCACCGGGGAGCTGTTTTTT

d_gene: .
v_gene: TRBV19
abundance: .
j_gene: TRBJ2-5
CDR3aa: CASSRGQGLETQYF
CDR3nt: TGTGCCAGTAGTAGGGGTCAGGGATTGGAGACCCAGTACTTC

d_gene: .
v_gene: TRBV29-1
abundance: .
j_gene: TRBJ2-6
CDR3aa: CSVATGASGANVLTF
CDR3nt: TGCAGCGTCGCGACAGGAGCCTCTGGGGCCAACGTCCTGACTTTC

d_gene: .
v_gene: TRBV6-5
abundance: .
j_gene: TRBJ2-6
CDR3aa: CASRQLISGANVLTF
CDR3nt: TGTGCCAGCAGACAACTGATCTCTGGGGCCAACGTCCTGACTTTC

d_gene: .
v_gene: TRBV28
abundance: .
j_gene: TRBJ2-7
CDR3aa: CASSIRTRVREQYF
CDR3nt: TGTGCCAGCAGTATCCGTACACGAGTGCGCGAGCAGTACTTC

d_gene: TRBD1
v_gene: TRBV4-1
abundance: .
j_gene: TRBJ2-7
CDR3aa: CASSQSKGAVGEQYF
CDR3nt: TGCGCCAGCAGCCAATCCAAGGGGGCAGTTGGAGAGCAGTACTTC

d_gene: .
v_gene: TRBV30
abundance: .
j_gene: TRBJ1-6
CDR3aa: CAWTKGFLDSPLHF
CDR3nt: TGTGCCTGGACTAAGGGGTTTTTAGATTCACCCCTCCACTTT

d_gene: .
v_gene: TRBV6-1
abundance: .
j_gene: TRBJ2-7
CDR3aa: CASSEAGPRSSYEQYF
CDR3nt: TGTGCCAGCAGTGAAGCGGGCCCGAGGAGCTCCTACGAGCAGTACTTC

d_gene: .
v_gene: TRBV4-2
abundance: .
j_gene: TRBJ1-3
CDR3aa: CASSQEVRGHHVTGNTIYF
CDR3nt: TGTGCCAGCAGCCAAGAAGTTCGGGGACACCATGTAACCGGAAACACCATATATTTT

d_gene: TRBD1
v_gene: TRBV9
abundance: .
j_gene: TRBJ2-7
CDR3aa: CASSATGAVYEQYF
CDR3nt: TGTGCCAGCAGCGCCACAGGGGCGGTCTACGAGCAGTACTTC

d_gene: .
v_gene: TRBV2
abundance: .
j_gene: TRBJ1-2
CDR3aa: CASGTTGYTF
CDR3nt: TGTGCCAGCGGCACAACTGGCTACACCTTC

d_gene: .
v_gene: TRBV5-1
abundance: .
j_gene: TRBJ2-7
CDR3aa: CASSFGGSYEQYF
CDR3nt: TGCGCCAGCAGCTTTGGGGGGTCCTACGAGCAGTACTTC

d_gene: .
v_gene: TRBV27
abundance: .
j_gene: TRBJ2-2
CDR3aa: CASSSPTTGLTGELFF
CDR3nt: TGTGCCAGCAGTTCCCCGACCACAGGGTTAACCGGGGAGCTGTTTTTT

d_gene: .
v_gene: TRBV6-5
abundance: .
j_gene: TRBJ2-1
CDR3aa: CASRLRGLGNEQFF
CDR3nt: TGTGCCAGCAGACTTCGGGGGCTAGGGAATGAGCAGTTCTTC

d_gene: TRBD1
v_gene: TRBV15
abundance: .
j_gene: TRBJ1-4
CDR3aa: CATSRGQGGEKLFF
CDR3nt: TGTGCCACCAGCAGAGGACAGGGAGGTGAAAAACTGTTTTTT

d_gene: .
v_gene: TRBV6-5
abundance: .
j_gene: TRBJ1-1
CDR3aa: CASRRDLPANTEAFF
CDR3nt: TGTGCCAGCCGAAGGGACCTACCGGCGAACACTGAAGCTTTCTTT

d_gene: TRBD1
v_gene: TRBV19
abundance: .
j_gene: TRBJ1-1
CDR3aa: CASSIRDRETEAFF
CDR3nt: TGTGCCAGTAGTATAAGGGACAGGGAAACTGAAGCTTTCTTT

d_gene: .
v_gene: TRBV11-2
abundance: .
j_gene: TRBJ2-3
CDR3aa: CASSLKVLADTQYF
CDR3nt: TGTGCCAGCAGCTTAAAAGTGCTCGCAGATACGCAGTATTTT

d_gene: .
v_gene: TRBV19
abundance: .
j_gene: TRBJ1-2
CDR3aa: CASSMTDPYGYTF
CDR3nt: TGTGCCAGTAGTATGACGGACCCCTATGGCTACACCTTC

d_gene: .
v_gene: TRBV7-9
abundance: once
j_gene: TRBJ1-1
CDR3aa: CASSLPTTAINTEAFF
CDR3nt: TGTGCCAGCAGCTTACCCACGACAGCTATTAACACTGAAGCTTTCTTT

d_gene: TRBD2
v_gene: TRBV2
abundance: .
j_gene: TRBJ2-7
CDR3aa: CASSVGLAGGYEQYF
CDR3nt: TGTGCCAGCAGTGTTGGCCTAGCGGGGGGATACGAGCAGTACTTC

d_gene: TRBD1
v_gene: TRBV11-2
abundance: .
j_gene: TRBJ2-1
CDR3aa: CASRLTGQHYNEQFF
CDR3nt: TGTGCCAGCAGGCTCACGGGACAGCATTACAATGAGCAGTTCTTC

d_gene: TRBD1
v_gene: TRBV7-9
abundance: .
j_gene: TRBJ2-1
CDR3aa: CASRPRGHNEQFF
CDR3nt: TGTGCCAGCAGGCCGAGGGGGCACAATGAGCAGTTCTTC

d_gene: .
v_gene: TRBV28
abundance: .
j_gene: TRBJ2-7
CDR3aa: CASSSLATGKYEQYF
CDR3nt: TGTGCCAGCAGTTCATTGGCGACTGGGAAATACGAGCAGTACTTC

d_gene: TRBD1
v_gene: TRBV5-1
abundance: .
j_gene: TRBJ2-7
CDR3aa: CASSAGQESSYEQYF
CDR3nt: TGCGCCAGCAGCGCTGGACAGGAGAGCTCCTACGAGCAGTACTTC

d_gene: .
v_gene: TRBV5-4
abundance: .
j_gene: TRBJ2-5
CDR3aa: CASSRGRTRAQETQYF
CDR3nt: TGTGCCAGCAGCCGAGGACGTACCAGGGCCCAAGAGACCCAGTACTTC

d_gene: TRBD1
v_gene: TRBV5-6
abundance: .
j_gene: TRBJ1-4
CDR3aa: CASSGRDRLEKLFF
CDR3nt: TGTGCCAGCAGCGGCCGGGACAGACTTGAAAAACTGTTTTTT

d_gene: .
v_gene: TRBV28
abundance: .
j_gene: TRBJ1-5
CDR3aa: CASSSPRGKVPNQPQHF
CDR3nt: TGTGCCAGCAGTTCTCCGCGGGGGAAGGTCCCGAATCAGCCCCAGCATTTT

d_gene: TRBD2
v_gene: TRBV28
abundance: .
j_gene: TRBJ2-7
CDR3aa: CASTGRLADTREQYF
CDR3nt: TGTGCCAGCACGGGTAGGCTAGCGGACACTCGGGAGCAGTACTTC

d_gene: TRBD2
v_gene: TRBV4-1
abundance: .
j_gene: TRBJ2-5
CDR3aa: CASSQQGTSGSGGETQYF
CDR3nt: TGCGCCAGCAGCCAACAAGGGACTAGCGGGAGCGGAGGCGAGACCCAGTACTTC

d_gene: TRBD2
v_gene: TRBV4-1
abundance: once
j_gene: TRBJ2-3
CDR3aa: CASSTTRGKREDTDTQYF
CDR3nt: TGCGCCAGCAGCACCACAAGGGGGAAGCGGGAGGACACAGATACGCAGTATTTT

d_gene: TRBD2
v_gene: TRBV7-8
abundance: .
j_gene: TRBJ2-2
CDR3aa: CASSLVLAGGPGELFF
CDR3nt: TGTGCCAGCAGCTTAGTGTTAGCGGGAGGTCCCGGGGAGCTGTTTTTT

d_gene: TRBD1
v_gene: TRBV29-1
abundance: once
j_gene: TRBJ1-5
CDR3aa: CSVDLHRGGDQPQHF
CDR3nt: TGCAGCGTTGACCTCCACAGGGGTGGGGATCAGCCCCAGCATTTT

d_gene: TRBD1
v_gene: TRBV7-9
abundance: .
j_gene: TRBJ1-3
CDR3aa: CARVYRGLFSGNTIYF
CDR3nt: TGTGCCAGGGTCTACAGGGGGCTCTTTTCTGGAAACACCATATATTTT

d_gene: .
v_gene: TRBV28
abundance: .
j_gene: TRBJ1-3
CDR3aa: CASSLGASGNTIYF
CDR3nt: TGTGCCAGCAGTTTGGGTGCTTCTGGAAACACCATATATTTT

d_gene: TRBD1
v_gene: TRBV18
abundance: few
j_gene: TRBJ1-1
CDR3aa: CASSTGGEAFF
CDR3nt: TGTGCCAGCTCAACAGGGGGCGAAGCTTTCTTT

d_gene: TRBD2
v_gene: TRBV30
abundance: .
j_gene: TRBJ2-2
CDR3aa: CAWSEGTSGQHTGELFF
CDR3nt: TGTGCCTGGAGTGAAGGGACTAGCGGCCAACACACCGGGGAGCTGTTTTTT

d_gene: TRBD2
v_gene: TRBV27
abundance: .
j_gene: TRBJ2-1
CDR3aa: CASSPRPRGSYEQFF
CDR3nt: TGTGCCAGCAGCCCCAGGCCCCGCGGGAGCTATGAGCAGTTCTTC

d_gene: .
v_gene: TRBV19
abundance: .
j_gene: TRBJ2-2
CDR3aa: CASSSGKPNTGELFF
CDR3nt: TGTGCCAGTAGTAGCGGGAAACCGAACACCGGGGAGCTGTTTTTT